This TCR beta chain was documented in a study of T cell clonotyping in hematopoietic cell transplantation. Repertoires were generated with immunoSEQ multiplex PCR, while TCRdb's copy carries only in-frame clones and drops some. The data contain approximately 75,000 clones, 90% to 95% of them seen just once; the ten biggest clones take up roughly 1.7%. Per germline, CDR1 SGHVS and CDR2 FQNEAQ. The CDR3 covers 12 residues. Trimming pared 1 base from V and 9 bases from J, leaving 7 bases between. This clonotype originated in a man aged 50 to 60 in good health. Some clones in this sample may be carry-over from other donors' samples. The chain couples TRBV7-8 to TRBJ1-5; no reliable D call. The specimen was peripheral blood mononuclear cells. The CDR3, as DNA: TGTGCCAGCAGCTTAGTATCAGGGCCCCAGCATTTT. This sequence encodes CASSLVSGPQHF.